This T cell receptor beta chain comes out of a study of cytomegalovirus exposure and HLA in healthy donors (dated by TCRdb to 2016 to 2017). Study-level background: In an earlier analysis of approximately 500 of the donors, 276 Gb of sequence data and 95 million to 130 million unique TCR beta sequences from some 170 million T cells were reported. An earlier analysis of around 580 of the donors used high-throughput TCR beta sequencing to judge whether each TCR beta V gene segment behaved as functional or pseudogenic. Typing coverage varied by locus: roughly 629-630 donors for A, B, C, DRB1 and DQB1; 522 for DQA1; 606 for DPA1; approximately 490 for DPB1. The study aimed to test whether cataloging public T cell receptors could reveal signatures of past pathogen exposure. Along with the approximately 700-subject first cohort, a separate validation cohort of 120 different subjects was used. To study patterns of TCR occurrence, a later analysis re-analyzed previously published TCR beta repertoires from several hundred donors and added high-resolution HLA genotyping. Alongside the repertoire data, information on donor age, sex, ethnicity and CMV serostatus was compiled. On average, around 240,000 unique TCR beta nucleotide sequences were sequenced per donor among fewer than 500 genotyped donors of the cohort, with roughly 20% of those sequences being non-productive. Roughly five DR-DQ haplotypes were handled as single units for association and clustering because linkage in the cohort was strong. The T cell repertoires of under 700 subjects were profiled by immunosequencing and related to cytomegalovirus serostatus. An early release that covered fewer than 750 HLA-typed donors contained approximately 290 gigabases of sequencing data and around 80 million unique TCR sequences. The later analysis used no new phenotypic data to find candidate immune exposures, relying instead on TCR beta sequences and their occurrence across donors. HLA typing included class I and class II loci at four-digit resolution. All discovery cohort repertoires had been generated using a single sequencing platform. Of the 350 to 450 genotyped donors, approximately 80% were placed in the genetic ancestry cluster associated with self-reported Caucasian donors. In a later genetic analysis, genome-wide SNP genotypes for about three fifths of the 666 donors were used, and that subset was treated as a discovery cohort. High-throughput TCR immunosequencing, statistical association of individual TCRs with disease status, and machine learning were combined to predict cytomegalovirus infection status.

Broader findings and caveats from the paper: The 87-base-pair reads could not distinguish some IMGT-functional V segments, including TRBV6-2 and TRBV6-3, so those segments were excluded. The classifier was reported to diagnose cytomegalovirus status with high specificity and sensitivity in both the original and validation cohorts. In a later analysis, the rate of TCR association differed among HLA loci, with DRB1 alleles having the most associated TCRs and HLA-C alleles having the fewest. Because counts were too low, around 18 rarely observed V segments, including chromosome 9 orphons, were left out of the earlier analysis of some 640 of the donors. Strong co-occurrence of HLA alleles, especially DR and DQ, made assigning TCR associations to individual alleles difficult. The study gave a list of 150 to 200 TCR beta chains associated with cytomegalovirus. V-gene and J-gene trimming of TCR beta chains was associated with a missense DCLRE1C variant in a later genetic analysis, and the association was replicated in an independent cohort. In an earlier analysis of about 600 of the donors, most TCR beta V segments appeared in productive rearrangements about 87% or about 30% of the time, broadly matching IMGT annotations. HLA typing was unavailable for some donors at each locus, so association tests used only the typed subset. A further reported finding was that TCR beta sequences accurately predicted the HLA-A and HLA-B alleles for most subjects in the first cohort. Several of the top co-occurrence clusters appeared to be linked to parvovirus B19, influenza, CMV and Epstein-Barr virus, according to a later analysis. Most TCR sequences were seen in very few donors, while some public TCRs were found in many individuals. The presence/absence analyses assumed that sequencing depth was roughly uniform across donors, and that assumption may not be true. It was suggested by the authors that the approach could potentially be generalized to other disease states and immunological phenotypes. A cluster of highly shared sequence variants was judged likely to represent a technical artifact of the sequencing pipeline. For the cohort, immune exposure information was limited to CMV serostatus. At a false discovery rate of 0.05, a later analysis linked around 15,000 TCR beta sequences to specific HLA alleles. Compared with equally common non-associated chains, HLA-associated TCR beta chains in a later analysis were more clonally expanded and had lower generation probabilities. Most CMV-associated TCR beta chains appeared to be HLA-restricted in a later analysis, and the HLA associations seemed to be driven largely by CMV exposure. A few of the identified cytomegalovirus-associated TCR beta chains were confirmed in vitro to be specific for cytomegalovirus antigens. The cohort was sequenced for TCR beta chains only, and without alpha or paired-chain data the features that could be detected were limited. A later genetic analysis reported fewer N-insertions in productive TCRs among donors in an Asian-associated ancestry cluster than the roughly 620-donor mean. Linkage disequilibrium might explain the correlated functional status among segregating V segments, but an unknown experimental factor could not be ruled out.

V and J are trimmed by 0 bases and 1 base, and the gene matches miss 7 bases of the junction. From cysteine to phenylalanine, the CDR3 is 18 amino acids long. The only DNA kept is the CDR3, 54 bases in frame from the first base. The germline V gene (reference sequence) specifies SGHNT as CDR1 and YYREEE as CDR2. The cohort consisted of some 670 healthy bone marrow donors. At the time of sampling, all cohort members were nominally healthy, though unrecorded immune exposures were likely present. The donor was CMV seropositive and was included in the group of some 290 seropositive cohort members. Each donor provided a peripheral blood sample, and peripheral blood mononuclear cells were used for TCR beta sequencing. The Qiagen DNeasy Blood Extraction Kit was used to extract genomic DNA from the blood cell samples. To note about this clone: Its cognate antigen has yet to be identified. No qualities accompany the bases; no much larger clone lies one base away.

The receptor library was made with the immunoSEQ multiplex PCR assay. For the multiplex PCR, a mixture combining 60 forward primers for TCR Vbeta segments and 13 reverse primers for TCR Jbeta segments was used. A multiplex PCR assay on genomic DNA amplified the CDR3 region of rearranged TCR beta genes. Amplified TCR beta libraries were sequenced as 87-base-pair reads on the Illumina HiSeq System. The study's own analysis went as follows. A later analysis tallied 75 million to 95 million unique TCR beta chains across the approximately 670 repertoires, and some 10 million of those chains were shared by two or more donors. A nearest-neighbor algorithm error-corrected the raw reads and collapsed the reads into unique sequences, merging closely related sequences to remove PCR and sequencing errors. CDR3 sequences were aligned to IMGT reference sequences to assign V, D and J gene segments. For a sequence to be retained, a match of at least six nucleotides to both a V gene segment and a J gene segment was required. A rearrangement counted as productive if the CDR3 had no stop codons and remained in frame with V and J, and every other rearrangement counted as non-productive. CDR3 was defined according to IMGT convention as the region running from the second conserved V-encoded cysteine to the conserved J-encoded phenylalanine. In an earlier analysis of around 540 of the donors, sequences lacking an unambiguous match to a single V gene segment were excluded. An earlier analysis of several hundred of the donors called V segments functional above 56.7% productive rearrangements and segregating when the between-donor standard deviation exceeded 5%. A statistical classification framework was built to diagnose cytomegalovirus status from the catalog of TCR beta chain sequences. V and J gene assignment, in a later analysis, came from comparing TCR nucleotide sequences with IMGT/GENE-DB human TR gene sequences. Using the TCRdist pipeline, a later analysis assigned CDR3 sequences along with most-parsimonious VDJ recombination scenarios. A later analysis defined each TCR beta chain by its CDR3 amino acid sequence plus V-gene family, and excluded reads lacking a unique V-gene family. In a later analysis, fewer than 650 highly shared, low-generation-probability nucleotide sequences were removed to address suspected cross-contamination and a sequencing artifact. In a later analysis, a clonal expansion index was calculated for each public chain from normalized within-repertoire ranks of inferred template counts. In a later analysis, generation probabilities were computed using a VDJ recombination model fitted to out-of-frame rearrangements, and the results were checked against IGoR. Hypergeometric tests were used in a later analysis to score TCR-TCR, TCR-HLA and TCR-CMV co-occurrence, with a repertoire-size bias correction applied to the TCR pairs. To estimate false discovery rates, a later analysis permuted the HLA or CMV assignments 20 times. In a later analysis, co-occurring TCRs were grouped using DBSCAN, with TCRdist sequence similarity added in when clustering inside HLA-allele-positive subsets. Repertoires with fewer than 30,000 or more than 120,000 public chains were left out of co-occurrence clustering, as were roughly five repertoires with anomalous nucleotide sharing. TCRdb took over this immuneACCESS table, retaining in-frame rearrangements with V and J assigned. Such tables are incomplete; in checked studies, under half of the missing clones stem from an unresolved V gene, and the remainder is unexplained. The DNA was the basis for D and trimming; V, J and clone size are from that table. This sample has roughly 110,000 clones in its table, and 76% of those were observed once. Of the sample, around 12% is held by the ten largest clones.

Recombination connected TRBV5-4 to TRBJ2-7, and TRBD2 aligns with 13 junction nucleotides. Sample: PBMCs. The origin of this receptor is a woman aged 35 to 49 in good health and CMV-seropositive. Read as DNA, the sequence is TGTGCCAGCAGCTTGGCACTTGGACTAGCGGGGGAATCCTACGAGCAGTACTTC. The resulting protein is CASSLALGLAGESYEQYF.